The T cell receptor beta chain under discussion was sequenced for a study of T cell responses to AZD1222 COVID-19 vaccine. General study results and limits: Nearly half of unique spike-specific TCRs reportedly avoided B.1.351 and B.1.1.7 mutated regions. Recipients of two AZD1222 doses showed rising Spike-specific TCR breadth and depth. Just six people given AZD1222 tested seropositive at baseline. Donors skewed white British and female; clonal diversity was possibly underestimated.

This clone was seen once. Its antigen is unknown. Clones were read by immunoSEQ multiplex PCR, and TCRdb kept only the in-frame ones, dropping some. The data contain 120,000 to 150,000 clones, 90% to 95% of them singletons. Trimming removed 11 bases from V and 5 bases from J, with 13 bases in between. In germline, CDR1 is LNHDA, CDR2 SQIVND (reference sequence). The CDR3 totals 12 residues. The TCR comes from an adult in good health. Sequenced material: peripheral blood, taken on day 0 of MenACWY control vaccination. The chain employs TRBV19 and TRBJ1-5; D possibly corresponds to TRBD1 (5 bases). The CDR3 region has the DNA TGTGCCTCCCACGGGGACCATCAGCCCCAGCATTTT. Its protein is CASHGDHQPQHF.